Listed below are T cell receptor beta chains from one sample, sequenced in a study of shared clonotypes between healthy human individuals. Repertoires were generated with immunoSEQ multiplex PCR, while TCRdb's copy carries only in-frame clones and drops some. The sample lists under 200,000 clones, roughly 91% occurring once. The specimen was naive CD4+ T cells sorted from blood. These TCRs come from a woman aged 30 to 39 in good health. CDR3s include the opening cysteine and the closing phenylalanine or tryptophan. Fields, in order: D gene, clone size, J gene, V gene, CDR3 DNA, CDR3 protein. A D gene is named only where the DNA matches it firmly. Part of the rows lack a size; the others show once, few, many or a class for expanded clones.

d_gene: NA; abundance: NA; j_gene: TRBJ2-5; v_gene: TRBV18; CDR3nt: TGTGCCAGCTCACCACGAGTAGCGGAAGAGGAGACCCAGTACTTC; CDR3aa: CASSPRVAEEETQYF
d_gene: TRBD2; abundance: NA; j_gene: TRBJ2-7; v_gene: TRBV4-2; CDR3nt: TGTGCCAGCAGCCACCCAGTGACTAGCGTCTACGAGCAGTACTTC; CDR3aa: CASSHPVTSVYEQYF
d_gene: NA; abundance: NA; j_gene: TRBJ1-6; v_gene: TRBV18; CDR3nt: TGTGCCAGCTCACCAAGGATAGGGGGAGACAATTCACCCCTCCACTTT; CDR3aa: CASSPRIGGDNSPLHF
d_gene: TRBD2; abundance: NA; j_gene: TRBJ2-1; v_gene: TRBV27; CDR3nt: TGTGCCAGCAGAAAAAGACTAGCGGGAGGCCATAGCCGATACAATGAGCAGTTCTTC; CDR3aa: CASRKRLAGGHSRYNEQFF
d_gene: NA; abundance: NA; j_gene: TRBJ1-4; v_gene: TRBV13; CDR3nt: TGTGCCAGCAGCCCCGGGACGAGGGGTGAAAAACTGTTTTTT; CDR3aa: CASSPGTRGEKLFF
d_gene: NA; abundance: NA; j_gene: TRBJ1-2; v_gene: TRBV25-1; CDR3nt: TGTGCCAGCAGTGATGAGGGCCGCGGCTATGGCTACACCTTC; CDR3aa: CASSDEGRGYGYTF
d_gene: TRBD2; abundance: NA; j_gene: TRBJ2-7; v_gene: TRBV2; CDR3nt: TGTGCCAGCTTCAGCGGGAGGGATGTCTCCTACGAGCAGTACTTC; CDR3aa: CASFSGRDVSYEQYF
d_gene: NA; abundance: few; j_gene: TRBJ2-7; v_gene: TRBV18; CDR3nt: TGTGCCAGCTCTCCGGGGACCTATCGGAACGAGCAGTACTTC; CDR3aa: CASSPGTYRNEQYF
d_gene: NA; abundance: NA; j_gene: TRBJ1-2; v_gene: TRBV19; CDR3nt: TGTGCCAGTAGTATATCGGGGTTACTCTATGGCTACACCTTC; CDR3aa: CASSISGLLYGYTF
d_gene: NA; abundance: NA; j_gene: TRBJ2-6; v_gene: TRBV27; CDR3nt: TGTGCCAGCAGTTTCATAGGCGCCACTGGATCTGGGGCCAACGTCCTGACTTTC; CDR3aa: CASSFIGATGSGANVLTF
d_gene: NA; abundance: NA; j_gene: TRBJ1-2; v_gene: TRBV5-6; CDR3nt: TGTGCCAGCAGCTTCGGTACGCTCTATGGCTACACCTTC; CDR3aa: CASSFGTLYGYTF
d_gene: NA; abundance: NA; j_gene: TRBJ1-2; v_gene: TRBV6-1; CDR3nt: TGTGCCAGCACTACAGACCGAGGAGGTGGCTACACCTTC; CDR3aa: CASTTDRGGGYTF
d_gene: TRBD1; abundance: NA; j_gene: TRBJ1-2; v_gene: TRBV5-4; CDR3nt: TGTGCCAGCCTACAACCCGGGACAGGGTTTGGCTACACCTTC; CDR3aa: CASLQPGTGFGYTF
d_gene: TRBD1; abundance: few; j_gene: TRBJ1-2; v_gene: TRBV28; CDR3nt: TGTGCCAGCAGGGGACAGGCTCGATATGGCTACACCTTC; CDR3aa: CASRGQARYGYTF
d_gene: NA; abundance: NA; j_gene: TRBJ2-2; v_gene: TRBV6-5; CDR3nt: TGTGCCAGCAGTTGGTTTGGTGCGGAGGTCACCGGGGAGCTGTTTTTT; CDR3aa: CASSWFGAEVTGELFF
d_gene: TRBD2; abundance: NA; j_gene: TRBJ2-1; v_gene: TRBV2; CDR3nt: TGTGCCAGCAGCGACCGGGGACTAGCGGGAGTTGAGCAGTTCTTC; CDR3aa: CASSDRGLAGVEQFF
d_gene: NA; abundance: NA; j_gene: TRBJ2-7; v_gene: TRBV19; CDR3nt: TGTGCCAGTAGTATAGGTCCAGGTGGGGACGAGCAGTACTTC; CDR3aa: CASSIGPGGDEQYF
d_gene: NA; abundance: NA; j_gene: TRBJ2-7; v_gene: TRBV6-6; CDR3nt: TGTGCCAGCAGTTACTCGAACCAGCACTACGAGCAGTACTTC; CDR3aa: CASSYSNQHYEQYF
d_gene: NA; abundance: NA; j_gene: TRBJ2-4; v_gene: TRBV29-1; CDR3nt: TGCAGCGTTGCGCAGGGTTATACCAAAAACATTCAGTACTTC; CDR3aa: CSVAQGYTKNIQYF
d_gene: NA; abundance: NA; j_gene: TRBJ2-1; v_gene: TRBV4-1; CDR3nt: TGCGCCAGCAGCCAAGGTGCTAGCTCCTACAATGAGCAGTTCTTC; CDR3aa: CASSQGASSYNEQFF
d_gene: TRBD1; abundance: NA; j_gene: TRBJ2-7; v_gene: TRBV27; CDR3nt: TGTGCCAGCACTCCAGGGACAGGGACCTACGAGCAGTACTTC; CDR3aa: CASTPGTGTYEQYF
d_gene: NA; abundance: NA; j_gene: TRBJ2-7; v_gene: TRBV6-6; CDR3nt: TGTGCCAGCAGTTACCCGGGGGTTAGCTCCTACGAGCAGTACTTC; CDR3aa: CASSYPGVSSYEQYF